One and the same sample provided the 21 T cell receptor beta chains below, sequenced in a study of T cells in narcolepsy. Assay used: immunoSEQ multiplex PCR; TCRdb lists only in-frame clones, some missing. The repertoire holds 25,000 to 35,000 clones, with roughly nine tenths as singletons. Sequenced input: CD45RA- memory CD4+ T cells from PBMCs. These receptors were collected from a human donor with narcolepsy.

This clone was seen once. The V and J genes are TRBV6-5 and TRBJ2-1; TRBD2 matches 12 bases. With V trimmed by 5 bases and J by 12 bases, 8 bases remained unmatched. Germline V lookup: CDR1 MNHEY, CDR2 SVGAGI. This CDR3 spans 14 amino acids. The CDR3 DNA reads TGTGCCAGCAGTGGACTAGCGGGGTCGGTGGGGCAGTTCTTC. Translating gives CASSGLAGSVGQFF.

This chain connects TRBV5-1 to TRBJ1-4; D unresolved. Germline-derived CDR1 and CDR2 are SGHRS and YFSETQ. Between the trimmed V and J ends, which lost 0 bases and 6 bases, there was a span of 9 bases. CDR3 size: 14 residues. In DNA form, the CDR3 reads TGCGCCAGCAGCTTGGACACCGGGGATGAAAAACTGTTTTTT. Translated, it gives CASSLDTGDEKLFF.

J is TRBJ2-5 and V is TRBV11-2; TRBD1 aligns across 9 bases. CDR3 size: 15 residues. The J segment lost 2 bases and the V segment lost 4 bases, leaving 5 bases of the junction unmatched. Germline values: CDR1 SGHAT, CDR2 FQNNGV. Written as DNA, the CDR3 is TGTGCCAGCAGCTCGGGACAGGGAGGTCAAGAGACCCAGTACTTC. Encoded protein: CASSSGQGGQETQYF.

The chain links TRBV6-1 to TRBJ2-3, with 10 bases that match TRBD1. The CDR3 is 15 amino acids. The V gene's germline CDR1 is MNHNS and CDR2 SASEGT. Trimming removed 8 bases from V and 6 bases from J; junction bases left unmatched: 11. CDR3 nucleotide sequence: TGTGCCAGCCGACGACAGGGGGCCGTCCTGGATACGCAGTATTTT. Protein product: CASRRQGAVLDTQYF.

V and J are TRBV19 and TRBJ2-7, with D possibly TRBD2 on 5 matching bases. V was cut by 6 bases and J by 0 bases, with 12 bases left in between. The CDR3 is made up of 14 amino acids. CDR1 is LNHDA and CDR2 is SQIVND in the germline V gene (reference sequence). Here the CDR3 DNA reads TGTGCCAGTAGCCCCGGACTGTTCTCCTACGAGCAGTACTTC. Protein product: CASSPGLFSYEQYF.

The rearrangement joins TRBV5-1 to TRBJ2-4, with 11 positions matching TRBD1. V shed 4 bases, J shed 8 bases, and the junction held 11 bases outside the gene matches. The CDR3 is made up of 16 amino acids. From germline, CDR1 is SGHRS and CDR2 YFSETQ. The chain's CDR3 is CASSVAGQGASDIQYF. The CDR3 nucleotides read TGCGCCAGCAGCGTGGCCGGACAGGGGGCATCGGACATTCAGTACTTC.

This clone is judged medium-sized (0.01 to 0.1%). The V gene is TRBV10-2, the J gene TRBJ1-5; TRBD1 aligns across 11 bases. Germline CDR1 is WSHSY and CDR2 is SAAADI. The CDR3 totals 15 residues. V dropped 6 bases and J dropped 7; count of bases not matched to a gene: 8. The CDR3 DNA reads TGCGCCAGCAGCTATGGGACAGGGGGAAACCAGCCCCAGCATTTT. Translating it yields CASSYGTGGNQPQHF.

The chain carries TRBV6-1 and TRBJ1-5, with D perhaps TRBD1 (6 bases). V lost 5 bases and J 6 bases, leaving 14 bases between the germline ends. The CDR3 sequence is 14 residues long. Germline CDR1 is MNHNS and CDR2 is SASEGT. The CDR3 protein is CASSSRGAGQPQHF. CDR3 coding DNA: TGTGCCAGCAGTAGTCGGGGGGCGGGTCAGCCCCAGCATTTT.

V usage is TRBV2 and J usage is TRBJ1-2; D is possibly TRBD1 (5 bases). V shed 3 bases and J shed 7 bases, with 9 bases lying between them. Germline CDR1 and CDR2: SNHLY and FYNNEI. The CDR3 totals 12 residues. This CDR3 is CASSDRGTGYTF. CDR3 nucleotides: TGTGCCAGCAGTGATCGGGGGACTGGCTACACCTTC.

This clone was recorded only once. V usage is TRBV10-1 and J usage is TRBJ2-7; D may be TRBD1 (6 bases). Trimming took off 0 bases at V and 0 bases at J, with 9 bases between the two ends. This CDR3 has 15 residues. Germline V gene data show CDR1 as WNHNN and CDR2 as SYGVQD (reference sequence). CDR3 nucleotides: TGCGCCAGCAGTGAGTCGACAGGAGCCTCCTACGAGCAGTACTTC. It encodes CASSESTGASYEQYF.

The chain employs TRBV19 and TRBJ2-7; tentatively, D is TRBD1 or TRBD2 (5 bases each). In germline, CDR1 is LNHDA, CDR2 SQIVND (reference sequence). The CDR3 is made up of 13 amino acids. V was pared by 0 bases and J by 6 bases, with 9 bases between. CDR3: CASSIDRGIEQYF. The CDR3 DNA reads as TGTGCCAGTAGTATAGATCGGGGCATCGAGCAGTACTTC.

The chain joins TRBV9 to TRBJ2-3; D not resolved. V was clipped by 0 bases and J by 2 bases, with 4 bases between them. Germline-derived CDR1 and CDR2 are SGDLS and YYNGEE. The CDR3 runs to 13 residues. CDR3 DNA sequence: TGTGCCAGCAGCGTAGTGTTCACAGATACGCAGTATTTT. It encodes CASSVVFTDTQYF.

The chain links TRBV6-1 to TRBJ2-5; the D is unclear. Trimming took 2 bases from V and 5 from J, leaving 15 bases between them. Germline V gene data show CDR1 as MNHNS and CDR2 as SASEGT. The CDR3 length is 15 residues. The CDR3, as DNA: TGTGCCAGCAGTGAATCTTTGTGGGCGAGGGAGACCCAGTACTTC. Protein product: CASSESLWARETQYF.

This rearrangement joins TRBV5-4 to TRBJ1-4; perhaps TRBD1 as D (5 bases). The germline V and J ends were trimmed by 4 bases and 3 bases, with 19 bases remaining between them. The CDR3 runs 17 residues. Germline lookup yields CDR1 SGHNT and CDR2 YYREEE (reference sequence). The CDR3 DNA is TGTGCCAGCAGCCCGGGCCAGGGCCCACGGGCTAATGAAAAACTGTTTTTT. Amino acids: CASSPGQGPRANEKLFF.

The rearrangement uses TRBV29-1 and TRBJ1-4; 11 bases line up with TRBD1. CDR3 length: 17 amino acids. Germline CDR1 is SQVTM and CDR2 is ANQGSEA. With V trimmed by 7 bases and J by 3 bases, 13 bases remained unmatched. CDR3 DNA: TGCAGCGGCGGGGACAGGGGGGCCGGGTCGGCTAATGAAAAACTGTTTTTT. Translation: CSGGDRGAGSANEKLFF. Complete variable domain (other parts from reference TRBV29-1 and TRBJ1-4): SAVISQKPSRDICQRGTSLTIQCQVDSQVTMMFWYRQQPGQSLTLIATANQGSEATYESGFVIDKFPISRPNLTFSTLTVSNMSPEDSSIYLCSGGDRGAGSANEKLFFGSGTQLSVL.

V and J are TRBV9 and TRBJ2-1; 10 bases fit TRBD1. Trimming cost V 8 bases and J 6 bases; bases outside gene matches: 17. Germline V gene data show CDR1 as SGDLS and CDR2 as YYNGEE. This CDR3 region has 17 residues. The CDR3 protein is CARSTGTGDTGGNEQFF. In DNA, the CDR3 is TGTGCCAGGAGCACCGGGACAGGGGACACAGGGGGCAATGAGCAGTTCTTC.

This clone showed up just once. CDR3 bases: TGTGCCAGCAGTCGCGGTTCCTTAGGGGCGCAGTTCTTC. Translated: CASSRGSLGAQFF. V is TRBV25-1 and J is TRBJ2-1; weak D call: TRBD1 (5 bases). Per the germline V gene, CDR1 is MGHDK and CDR2 is SYGVNS. The length of the CDR3 is 13 residues. Trimming left V 5 bases short and J 12 bases short, with 17 bases between.

V gene TRBV18 combines with J gene TRBJ2-3; a possible D gene is TRBD2 (7 bases). V lost 2 bases, J lost 5 bases, and 20 bases lay in between. In germline, CDR1 is KGHSH, CDR2 LQKENI. The length of the CDR3 is 17 residues. In DNA form, the CDR3 reads TGTGCCAGCTCACCATTCGTCGGAGGGGGGGTTGGAGATACGCAGTATTTT. Translating gives CASSPFVGGGVGDTQYF.

The J gene is TRBJ2-7, the V gene TRBV5-1, with D tentatively TRBD1 or TRBD2 (5 bases each). V lost 0 bases, J lost 3 bases, and 22 bases lay in between. CDR3 size: 18 residues. In germline, CDR1 is SGHRS, CDR2 YFSETQ. The CDR3: CASSLEPARQRGGYEQYF. As DNA, the CDR3 is TGCGCCAGCAGCTTGGAACCCGCCAGGCAACGTGGGGGCTACGAGCAGTACTTC. Full variable domain (rest looked up from reference TRBV5-1 and TRBJ2-7): KAGVTQTPRYLIKTRGQQVTLSCSPISGHRSVSWYQQTPGQGLQFLFEYFSETQRNKGNFPGRFSGRQFSNSRSEMNVSTLELGDSALYLCASSLEPARQRGGYEQYFGPGTRLTVT.

The chain couples TRBV7-2 to TRBJ1-6; 7 bases are a match to TRBD1. The CDR3 covers 16 residues. V lost 5 bases, J lost 0 bases, and 4 bases stayed unmatched. Per the germline V gene, CDR1 is SGHTA and CDR2 is FQGNSA. The CDR3, as DNA: TGTGCCAGCAGCGTACAGGGGAGCTCCTATAATTCACCCCTCCACTTT. Encoded protein: CASSVQGSSYNSPLHF. The entire variable domain, with the rest obtained from reference TRBV7-2 and TRBJ1-6, is as follows: GAGVSQSPSNKVTEKGKDVELRCDPISGHTALYWYRQSLGQGLEFLIYFQGNSAPDKSGLPSDRFSAERTGGSVSTLTIQRTQQEDSAVYLCASSVQGSSYNSPLHFGNGTRLTVT.

The chain couples TRBV2 to TRBJ1-5; D remains unclear. V shed 1 base and J shed 0 bases, with 7 bases lying between them. This CDR3 region has 15 residues. Germline V CDR1 and CDR2: SNHLY, FYNNEI. CDR3 residues: CASSEEQSSNQPQHF. The CDR3, as DNA: TGTGCCAGCAGTGAAGAACAGTCTAGCAATCAGCCCCAGCATTTT.